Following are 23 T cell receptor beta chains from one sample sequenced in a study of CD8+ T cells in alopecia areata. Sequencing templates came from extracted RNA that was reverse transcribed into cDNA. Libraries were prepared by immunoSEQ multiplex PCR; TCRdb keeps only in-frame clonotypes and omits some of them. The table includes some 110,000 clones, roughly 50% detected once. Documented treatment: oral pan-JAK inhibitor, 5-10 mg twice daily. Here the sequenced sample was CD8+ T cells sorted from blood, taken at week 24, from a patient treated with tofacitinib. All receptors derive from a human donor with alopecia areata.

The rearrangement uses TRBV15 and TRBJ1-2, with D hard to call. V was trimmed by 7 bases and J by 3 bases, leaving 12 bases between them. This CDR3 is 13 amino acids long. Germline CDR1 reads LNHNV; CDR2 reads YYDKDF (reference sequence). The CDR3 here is CATKGISDYGYTF. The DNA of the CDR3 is TGTGCCACCAAGGGAATCTCGGACTATGGCTACACCTTC. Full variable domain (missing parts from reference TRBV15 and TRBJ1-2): DAMVIQNPRYQVTQFGKPVTLSCSQTLNHNVMYWYQQKSSQAPKLLFHYYDKDFNNEADTPDNFQSRRPNTSFCFLDIRSPGLGDTAMYLCATKGISDYGYTFGSGTRLTVV.

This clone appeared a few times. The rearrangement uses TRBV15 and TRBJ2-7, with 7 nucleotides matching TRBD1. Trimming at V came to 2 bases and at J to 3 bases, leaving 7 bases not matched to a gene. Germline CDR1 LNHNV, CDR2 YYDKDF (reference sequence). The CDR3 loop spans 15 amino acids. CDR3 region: CATSRYPGTDYEQYF. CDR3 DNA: TGTGCCACCAGCAGATATCCCGGGACAGACTACGAGCAGTACTTC.

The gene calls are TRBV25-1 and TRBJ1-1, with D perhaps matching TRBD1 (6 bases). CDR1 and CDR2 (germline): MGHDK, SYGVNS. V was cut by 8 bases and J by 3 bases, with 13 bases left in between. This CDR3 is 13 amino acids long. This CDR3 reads CASRGQSYTEAFF. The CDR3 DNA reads TGTGCCAGCCGAGGACAGTCTTACACTGAAGCTTTCTTT.

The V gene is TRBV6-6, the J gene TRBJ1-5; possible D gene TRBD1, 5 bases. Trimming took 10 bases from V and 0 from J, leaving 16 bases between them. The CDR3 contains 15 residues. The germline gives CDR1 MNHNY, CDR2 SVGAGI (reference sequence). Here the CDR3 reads CATGHLGSSNQPQHF. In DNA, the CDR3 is TGTGCCACCGGACATCTGGGATCTAGCAATCAGCCCCAGCATTTT.

CDR3 loop: CASSGLAGDQETQYF. DNA of the CDR3: TGTGCCAGCAGTGGACTAGCGGGGGATCAAGAGACCCAGTACTTC. The V and J genes are TRBV2 and TRBJ2-5; the match to TRBD2 covers 12 bases. The V and J ends lost 4 bases and 2 bases, in that order; junction bases with no gene match: 2. Germline CDR1 is SNHLY and CDR2 is FYNNEI. The CDR3 consists of 15 residues.

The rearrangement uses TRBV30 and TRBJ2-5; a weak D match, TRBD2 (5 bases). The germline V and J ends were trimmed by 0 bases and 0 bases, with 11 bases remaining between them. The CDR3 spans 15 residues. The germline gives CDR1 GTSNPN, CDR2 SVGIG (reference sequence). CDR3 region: CAWSVGYGDQETQYF. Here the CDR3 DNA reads TGTGCCTGGAGTGTAGGGTACGGGGACCAAGAGACCCAGTACTTC.

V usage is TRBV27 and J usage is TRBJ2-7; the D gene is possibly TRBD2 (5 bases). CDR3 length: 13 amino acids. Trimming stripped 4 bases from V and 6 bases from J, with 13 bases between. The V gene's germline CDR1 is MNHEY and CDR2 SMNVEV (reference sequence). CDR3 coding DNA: TGTGCCAGCAGTTCCTCGAGAGGGTCCGAGCAGTACTTC. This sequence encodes CASSSSRGSEQYF.

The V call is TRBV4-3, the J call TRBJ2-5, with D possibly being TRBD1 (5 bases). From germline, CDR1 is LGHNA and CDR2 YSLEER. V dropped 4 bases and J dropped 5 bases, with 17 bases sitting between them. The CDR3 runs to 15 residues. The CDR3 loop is CASSRILLYRETQYF. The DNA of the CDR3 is TGCGCCAGCAGCCGGATATTACTGTACAGGGAGACCCAGTACTTC.

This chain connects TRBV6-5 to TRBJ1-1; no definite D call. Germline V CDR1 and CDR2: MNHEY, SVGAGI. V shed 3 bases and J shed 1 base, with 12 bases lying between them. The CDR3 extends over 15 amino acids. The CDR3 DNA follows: TGTGCCAGCAGTTATTATGGAATCGGGAACACTGAAGCTTTCTTT. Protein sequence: CASSYYGIGNTEAFF.

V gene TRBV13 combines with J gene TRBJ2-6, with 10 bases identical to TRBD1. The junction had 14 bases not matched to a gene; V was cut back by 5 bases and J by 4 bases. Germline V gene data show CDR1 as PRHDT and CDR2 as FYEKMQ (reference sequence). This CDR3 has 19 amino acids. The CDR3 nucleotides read TGTGCCAGCAGCGCTAGTACCGGGACAGGGGTATCCGGGGCCAACGTCCTGACTTTC. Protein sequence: CASSASTGTGVSGANVLTF.

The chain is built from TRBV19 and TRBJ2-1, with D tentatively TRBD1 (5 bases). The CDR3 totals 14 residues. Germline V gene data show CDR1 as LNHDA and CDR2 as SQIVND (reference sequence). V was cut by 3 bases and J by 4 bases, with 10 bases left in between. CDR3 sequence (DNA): TGTGCCAGTAGTATGTGGGGCCTTTACAATGAGCAGTTCTTC. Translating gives CASSMWGLYNEQFF.

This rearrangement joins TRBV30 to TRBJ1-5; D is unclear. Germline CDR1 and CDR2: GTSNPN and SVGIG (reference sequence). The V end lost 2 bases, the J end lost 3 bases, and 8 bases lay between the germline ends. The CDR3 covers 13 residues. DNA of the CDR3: TGTGCCTGGAGTACGGAGAACAATCAGCCCCAGCATTTT. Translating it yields CAWSTENNQPQHF.

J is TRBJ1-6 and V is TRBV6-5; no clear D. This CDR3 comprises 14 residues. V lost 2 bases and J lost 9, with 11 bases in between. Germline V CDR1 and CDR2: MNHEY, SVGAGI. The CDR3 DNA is TGTGCCAGCAGTTACGAGCCCCTGGGTTCACCCCTCCACTTT. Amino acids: CASSYEPLGSPLHF.

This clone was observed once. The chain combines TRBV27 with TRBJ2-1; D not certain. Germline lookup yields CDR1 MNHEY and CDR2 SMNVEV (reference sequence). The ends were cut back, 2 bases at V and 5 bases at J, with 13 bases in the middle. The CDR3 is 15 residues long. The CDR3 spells CASSLRTFSDNEQFF. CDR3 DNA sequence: TGTGCCAGCAGTTTACGGACGTTTAGTGACAATGAGCAGTTCTTC.

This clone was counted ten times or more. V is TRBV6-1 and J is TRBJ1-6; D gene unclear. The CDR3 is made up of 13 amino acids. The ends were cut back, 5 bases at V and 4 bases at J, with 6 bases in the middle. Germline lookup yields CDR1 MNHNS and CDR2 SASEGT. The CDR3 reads CASSWAYNSPLHF. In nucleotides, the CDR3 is TGTGCCAGCAGTTGGGCGTATAATTCACCCCTCCACTTT.

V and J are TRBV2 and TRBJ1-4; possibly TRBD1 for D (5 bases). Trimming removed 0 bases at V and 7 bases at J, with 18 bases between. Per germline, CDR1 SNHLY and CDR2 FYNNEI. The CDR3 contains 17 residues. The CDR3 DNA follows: TGTGCCAGCAGTGAAGCGCAGGGTCGCCAATCATCTGAAAAACTGTTTTTT. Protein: CASSEAQGRQSSEKLFF.

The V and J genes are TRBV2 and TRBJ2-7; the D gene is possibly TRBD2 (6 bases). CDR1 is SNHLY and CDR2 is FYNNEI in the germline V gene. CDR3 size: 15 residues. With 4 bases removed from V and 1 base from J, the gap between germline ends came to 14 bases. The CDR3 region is CASSAWRGLSYEQYF. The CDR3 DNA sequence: TGTGCCAGCAGTGCATGGAGGGGTCTTTCCTACGAGCAGTACTTC.

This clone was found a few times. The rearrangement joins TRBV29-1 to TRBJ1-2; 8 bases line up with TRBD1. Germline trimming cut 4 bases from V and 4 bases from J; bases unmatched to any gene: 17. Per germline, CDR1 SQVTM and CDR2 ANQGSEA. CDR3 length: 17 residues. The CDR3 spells CSVVAATHRGFLYGYTF. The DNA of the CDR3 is TGCAGCGTTGTTGCGGCGACACACAGGGGGTTCCTCTATGGCTACACCTTC.

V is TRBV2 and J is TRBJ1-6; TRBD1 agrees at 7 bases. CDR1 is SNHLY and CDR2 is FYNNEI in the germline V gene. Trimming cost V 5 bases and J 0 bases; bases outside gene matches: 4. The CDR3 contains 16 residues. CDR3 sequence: CASSLTGVSYNSPLHF. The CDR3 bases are TGTGCCAGCAGTTTAACAGGGGTCTCCTATAATTCACCCCTCCACTTT.

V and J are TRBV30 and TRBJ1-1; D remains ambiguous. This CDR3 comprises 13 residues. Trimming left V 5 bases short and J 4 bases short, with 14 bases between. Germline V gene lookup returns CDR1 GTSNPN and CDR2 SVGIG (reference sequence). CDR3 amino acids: CAWDSRGSTEAFF. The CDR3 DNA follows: TGTGCCTGGGACTCCCGAGGATCCACTGAAGCTTTCTTT.

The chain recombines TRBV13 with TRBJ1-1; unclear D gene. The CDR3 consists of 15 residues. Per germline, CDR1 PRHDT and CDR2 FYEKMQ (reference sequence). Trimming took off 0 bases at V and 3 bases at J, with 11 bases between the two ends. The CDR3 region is CASSLGQAPDTEAFF. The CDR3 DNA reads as TGTGCCAGCAGCTTAGGCCAGGCCCCGGACACTGAAGCTTTCTTT.

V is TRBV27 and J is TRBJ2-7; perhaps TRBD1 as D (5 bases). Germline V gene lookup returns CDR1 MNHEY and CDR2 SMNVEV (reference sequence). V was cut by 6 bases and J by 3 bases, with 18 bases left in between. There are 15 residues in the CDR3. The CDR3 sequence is CASSVGADDLYEQYF. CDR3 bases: TGTGCCAGCAGCGTAGGGGCCGACGATCTCTACGAGCAGTACTTC.

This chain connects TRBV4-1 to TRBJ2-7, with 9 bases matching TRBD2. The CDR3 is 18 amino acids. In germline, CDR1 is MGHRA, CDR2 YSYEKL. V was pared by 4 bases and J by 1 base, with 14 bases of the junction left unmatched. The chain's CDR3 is CASSPIGSASGVSYEQYF. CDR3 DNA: TGCGCCAGCAGCCCCATTGGATCCGCTAGCGGGGTTTCCTACGAGCAGTACTTC.